This TCR beta chain appears in the sequencing data of a study of T cells in Graves' hyperthyroidism and ophthalmopathy (dated by TCRdb to the late 2010s). A note on the overall study: Peripheral blood samples were taken at the time of initial diagnosis, prior to any treatment. Thyroid tissue and blood T-cell repertoires from about six Graves' hyperthyroidism patients were also compared in the study. Prospective prediction of ophthalmopathy was tested in an independent validation cohort of 18 to 20 hyperthyroidism patients and 17 patients who later progressed to ophthalmopathy. After sampling, hyperthyroidism patients received methimazole starting at 30 mg daily, and ophthalmopathy patients received high-dose intravenous methylprednisolone. For training and testing, the roughly 100 patients in the discovery cohort were randomly divided in a 7:3 ratio. According to the paper, TCR Vbeta CDR3 sequencing was carried out on some 140 peripheral blood samples, which came from approximately 41 ophthalmopathy, roughly 75 hyperthyroidism and roughly 17 progressor patients. A discovery cohort of about a hundred patients, 43 with Graves' ophthalmopathy and over 55 with stable Graves' hyperthyroidism, was used to find distinguishing TCR V-J signatures.

The CDR3 contains 14 residues, cysteine and phenylalanine counted. CDR3 DNA is the only sequence kept; it has 42 bases, read in frame from the first base. The germline V and J ends show losses of 6 bases and 5 bases respectively, and no gene match explains 4 bases of the junction. The germline V gene gives CDR1 as MDHEN and CDR2 as SYDVKM. As to this clonotype: Its cognate antigen has yet to be identified. Within one base of it there is no much larger clone, and no base qualities were kept.

Graves' hyperthyroidism was defined as stable when no progression to ophthalmopathy occurred over 18 months of follow-up. Hyperthyroidism patients were newly diagnosed, with disease duration under 2 months, and aged 18 to 65 years. Patients with uncontrolled infections, other autoimmune diseases, pregnancy or lactation were excluded. Diagnoses were established on the basis of clinical symptoms, serum thyroxine and TRAb, thyroid ultrasound, and orbital computed tomography. PBMCs were separated from 8 to 10 ml of fresh peripheral blood using Ficoll-Paque density gradient centrifugation. Total RNA was extracted using Trizol reagent, and RNA quality was assessed on an Agilent 2100 Bioanalyzer. The TCR beta CDR3 regions were amplified from RNA transcripts. The first round of RT-PCR for the TCR CDR3 was performed with the HTBI primer set and the Qiagen OneStep RT-PCR kit. The libraries were constructed in a second round of multiplex PCR and then size-selected and purified. The libraries were sequenced on an Illumina HiSeq2000 using paired-end 100 bp reads. Per the original workflow: SOAPnuke was used to process the raw data, removing reads that contained adapters or uncalled bases, had a mean Phred below 15, or lacked an exact match to the constant primer or identifier. High-quality paired reads were merged using COPE v1.2.5, and each unique nucleotide sequence was defined as a clonotype. MiTCR v1.1 was used to align clonotypes to the IMGT TRBV, TRBD and TRBJ reference segments. The analysis was restricted to V-J combinations with a frequency above 0.0001, which together covered roughly 99% of the repertoires. The TCS score was defined as F50 (clonal expansion) divided by E x V (chaos), with BLOSUM62-based TCRdist calculated between CDR3 peptides within each V-J. Welch's t-statistics and random forest reduced around 550 V-J features to roughly 13, which were used in a naive Bayes classifier (R e1071). TCRdb itself trimmed the public reads at Q25 with fastp, ran MiXCR and retained productive beta chains. Each CDR3 protein gets just one entry, which takes the most common genes and DNA from the rows behind it. What appears here as the V and J calls and clone size reflects TCRdb's work, not the paper's. This sample is represented by 100,000 to 140,000 distinct CDR3 sequences; about a sixth of them were singletons. Less than 50% of the sample belongs to the ten largest clones.

Paper-wide results and their limitations: In cross-validation, a model built on a 13 V-J signature told ophthalmopathy apart from stable hyperthyroidism with approximately 90% sensitivity and 81% to 82% specificity, and in testing the same model reached 80%/75%. Sample size was not statistically predetermined, and blinding of investigators to group allocation was not performed. Most expanded thyroid clonotypes (frequency above 0.001) were also found in blood, which suggests that blood repertoires may mirror thyroid immune responses. In validation, the model predicted progression to ophthalmopathy with 55% to 71% sensitivity and approximately 72% specificity, a median of around six months before onset.

Sequenced sample: blood. This sequence was found in a woman between 50 and 59 years old with Graves' hyperthyroidism. The V and J genes are TRBV28 and TRBJ2-5; 12 bases in between match TRBD2. CDR3 loop: CASRPGLAGETQYF. The DNA is as follows: TGTGCCAGCAGACCGGGACTAGCGGGCGAGACCCAGTACTTC.